The subject of this entry is one T cell receptor beta chain. CD8 cells regarded as naive lacked CD45RO, were positively chosen for CCR7, and omitted terminally differentiated effector memory CD45RA+ cells. The authors split each subset's genomic DNA evenly across several immunoSEQ plates. This table comes from immunoSEQ multiplex PCR, and its TCRdb copy is limited to in-frame clones, with some not included. The sample holds approximately 2,000,000 clones; 93% are singletons and the top ten take 1.5% to 2%. This entry is derived from a study of shared clonotypes between healthy human individuals. This TCR came from a man between 18 and 35 years old in good health. Some clones in this sample may be carry-over from other donors' samples. Sequencing was performed on naive CD8+ T cells from PBMCs.

CDR3 nucleotides: TGCGCCAGCAGTGATTTTCCGGGACAGGAGAACACTGAAGCTTTCTTT. As protein: CASSDFPGQENTEAFF. V is TRBV10-2 and J is TRBJ1-1; 8 bases map to TRBD1. The germline V gene encodes CDR1 WSHSY and CDR2 SAAADI. Trimming at V came to 3 bases and at J to 1 base, leaving 7 bases not matched to a gene. The CDR3 extends over 16 amino acids.